What follows are 5 T cell receptor beta chains derived from one specimen sequenced in a study of T cell repertoires in cytomegalovirus infection. What these receptors recognize is not known. TCRdb passed the reads through MiXCR, listing each CDR3 protein once. The repertoire holds fewer than 950,000 distinct CDR3 sequences, about 30% seen once, with under 15% in the top ten. The source material was cultured CD8+ T cells from PBMCs, sampled from culture after CMV antigen stimulation. All receptors derive from a human donor in good health (CMV status not recorded). Some clones in this sample may be carry-over from other donors' samples.

This chain connects TRBV6-1 to TRBJ2-1; maybe TRBD2 (7 bases). The CDR3 sequence is 13 residues long. V was trimmed by 9 bases and J by 8 bases, leaving 17 bases between them. Germline assignment: CDR1 MNHNS and CDR2 SASEGT. CDR3 sequence (DNA): TGTGCCAGTCGAGAAGGGGGGGGCCATGAGCAGTTCTTC. Translating it yields CASREGGGHEQFF.

The chain uses TRBV12-3 or TRBV12-4 and TRBJ1-2; D is uncertain. The V end lost 3 bases, the J end lost 6 bases, and 17 bases lay between the germline ends. There are 15 residues in the CDR3. As DNA, the CDR3 is TGTGCCAGCAGTTTCTTTTCGGGTCTTCTGGATGGCTACACCTTC. Translated, it gives CASSFFSGLLDGYTF.

CDR3 bases: TGCGCCAGCAGCTTGGTATATTCGGGGGCCTCCTACAATGAGCAGTTCTTC. It yields the protein CASSLVYSGASYNEQFF. The J gene is TRBJ2-1, the V gene TRBV5-1; D is tentatively TRBD1 or TRBD2 (6 bases each). Trimming removed 0 bases at V and 0 bases at J, with 13 bases between. Germline V CDR1 and CDR2: SGHRS, YFSETQ. The CDR3 contains 17 residues.

There are a few counts of this clonotype. The rearrangement links TRBV5-6 to TRBJ2-7; perhaps D is TRBD1 or TRBD2 (5 bases each). Looked up from germline, CDR1 is SGHDT and CDR2 is YYEEEE. CDR3 length: 18 residues. V was pared by 0 bases and J by 3 bases, with 22 bases between. CDR3 in DNA: TGTGCCAGCAGCTTGGGAGGGGCTACTAACTGGTGGAACTACGAGCAGTACGTC. This codes for CASSLGGATNWWNYEQYV.

The J gene is TRBJ2-5, the V gene TRBV2; D may correspond to TRBD1 or TRBD2 (5 bases each). Per germline, CDR1 SNHLY and CDR2 FYNNEI. With 8 bases removed from V and 1 base from J, the gap between germline ends came to 11 bases. The CDR3 runs 13 residues. CDR3 sequence (DNA): TGTGCCAGCCTATGGGGGAGCCAAGAGACCCAGTACTTC. This encodes CASLWGSQETQYF.